The TCR beta chain described here comes from a study of blood T cell repertoires in COVID-19 (dated by TCRdb to about 2020). The study in broad terms: Samples from collaborators originated in the United States, Italy and Spain and spanned both the acute and convalescent phases of COVID-19. Nearly every sample came with metadata listing a de-identified subject ID, COVID-19 status, age in years and sex. Where available, HLA class I and class II types were obtained from metadata supplied by the sample provider rather than from assay-based typing. The repertoires were made available in a free public database intended to serve as a resource for research on the immune response to SARS-CoV-2. Subjects who had been exposed to COVID-19, were actively infected with it, or had recovered from it provided the deeply sampled blood TCRbeta repertoires that made up the dataset. Samples were obtained from the ongoing ImmuneRACE study (first 160 participants) and from 1,200 or so subjects provided by 6 global collaborators. The material from the prospective study consisted of cDNA or gDNA derived from T cells, B-cell-depleted T cells, or PBMCs. Broad study findings and their caveats: How much clinical and demographic metadata was included differed by source and by participant, and the metadata was provided uncurated.

TCRbeta CDR3 regions were amplified from genomic DNA using the immunoSEQ Assay, a bias-controlled multiplex PCR. In the source study's methods: The number of nucleated cells in each sample was estimated by amplification of reference gene primers within the assay. To quantify the absolute abundance of each unique TCRbeta CDR3 rearrangement, sequence reads were collapsed and filtered. For each sample, productive Simpson clonality was calculated by taking the square root of Simpson's diversity index across productive rearrangements. TCRdb holds this immuneACCESS table with in-frame rearrangements only. Some clones are missing; in checked studies, unresolved V genes explain under half, and the rest has no known cause. The V and J calls and the clone size are those of that table, but D and trimming were determined from the DNA. This sample gives more than 200,000 clones in total; about 83% of them show up just once. Together, the top ten hold roughly 8.7% of the sample.

Measured from the cysteine to the phenylalanine, the CDR3 is 16 residues long. Only CDR3 DNA is held: 48 bases, read in frame from base 1. The germline V gene specifies SGDLS as CDR1 and YYNGEE as CDR2. V loses 0 bases at its end and J loses 5 bases; junction bases beyond the gene matches: 6. Whole blood was collected in K2EDTA tubes by collaborating institutions according to the institutions' own protocols. For TCRbeta analysis, collaborator samples were shipped as frozen whole blood, as isolated PBMCs, or as DNA extracted from either sample type. About this clone itself: Its antigen is still unknown. Nothing much larger sits one base from this clone, and base qualities are not available.

The rearrangement joined TRBV9 to TRBJ1-4, with TRBD1 identical over 8 junction bases. The sequence was collected from a man aged 40-50 years with active or convalescent COVID-19. Input material: peripheral blood. The base sequence is TGTGCCAGCAGCGTAGACGAGGGGACAGGCAATGAAAAACTGTTTTTT. It translates as CASSVDEGTGNEKLFF.